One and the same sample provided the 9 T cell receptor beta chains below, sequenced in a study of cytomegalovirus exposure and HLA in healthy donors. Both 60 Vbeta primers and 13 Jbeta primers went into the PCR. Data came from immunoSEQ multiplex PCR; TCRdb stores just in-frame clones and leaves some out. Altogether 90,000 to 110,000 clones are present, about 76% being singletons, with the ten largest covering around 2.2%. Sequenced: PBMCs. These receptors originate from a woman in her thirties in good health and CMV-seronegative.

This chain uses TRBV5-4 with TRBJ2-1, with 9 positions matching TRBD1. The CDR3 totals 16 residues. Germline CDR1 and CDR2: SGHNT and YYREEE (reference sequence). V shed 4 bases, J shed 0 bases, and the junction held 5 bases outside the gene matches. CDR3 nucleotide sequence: TGTGCCAGCAGCCGACCGACAGGGGGCTCCTACAATGAGCAGTTCTTC. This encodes CASSRPTGGSYNEQFF.

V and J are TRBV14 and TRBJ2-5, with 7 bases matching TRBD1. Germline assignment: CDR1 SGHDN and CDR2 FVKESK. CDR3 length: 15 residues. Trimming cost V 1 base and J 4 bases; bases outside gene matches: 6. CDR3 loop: CASSQAINRGETQYF. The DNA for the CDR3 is TGTGCCAGCAGCCAAGCAATTAACAGGGGAGAGACCCAGTACTTC.

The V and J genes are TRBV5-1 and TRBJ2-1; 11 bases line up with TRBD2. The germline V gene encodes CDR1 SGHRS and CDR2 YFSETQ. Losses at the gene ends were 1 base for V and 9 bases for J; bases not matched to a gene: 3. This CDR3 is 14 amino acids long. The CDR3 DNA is TGCGCCAGCAGCTTGAGTCTAGCGGGAGGTGAGCAGTTCTTC. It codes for CASSLSLAGGEQFF.

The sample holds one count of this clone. The CDR3: CASSLNVGQGTGELFF. The CDR3 DNA reads TGTGCCAGCAGTTTAAACGTGGGCCAGGGGACCGGGGAGCTGTTTTTT. The chain recombines TRBV28 with TRBJ2-2; maybe TRBD1 (6 bases). Germline assignment: CDR1 MDHEN and CDR2 SYDVKM. V shed 2 bases and J shed 5 bases, with 15 bases lying between them. CDR3 length equals 16 residues.

This CDR3 reads CASSLGGYSNYGYTF. DNA of the CDR3: TGTGCCAGCAGTTTAGGGGGGTATTCTAACTATGGCTACACCTTC. The rearrangement uses TRBV28 and TRBJ1-2; TRBD1 might be the D (5 bases). Germline V gene lookup returns CDR1 MDHEN and CDR2 SYDVKM. The CDR3 runs to 15 residues. Trimming stripped 2 bases from V and 0 bases from J, with 10 bases between.

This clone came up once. The CDR3 nucleotides read TGTGCCAGCAGCTTAAGAGAGAACACCGGGGAGCTGTTTTTT. Protein sequence: CASSLRENTGELFF. The chain joins TRBV11-2 to TRBJ2-2, with D unresolved. CDR1 is SGHAT, CDR2 FQNNGV, per germline. The CDR3 contains 14 residues. The V end was cut by 2 bases, the J end by 1 base, with 5 bases between.

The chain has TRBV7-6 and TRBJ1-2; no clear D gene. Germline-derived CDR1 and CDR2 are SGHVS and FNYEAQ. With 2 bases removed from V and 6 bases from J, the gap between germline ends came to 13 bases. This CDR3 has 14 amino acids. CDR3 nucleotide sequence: TGTGCCAGCAGCTTATTACCGCGGAGGGATGGCTACACCTTC. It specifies CASSLLPRRDGYTF.

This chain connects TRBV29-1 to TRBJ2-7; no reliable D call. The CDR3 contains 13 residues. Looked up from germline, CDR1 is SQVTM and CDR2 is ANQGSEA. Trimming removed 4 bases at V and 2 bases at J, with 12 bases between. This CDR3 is CSVAAWRTYEQYF. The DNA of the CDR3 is TGCAGCGTTGCTGCCTGGAGAACCTACGAGCAGTACTTC.

The CDR3 loop is CATLAGRSPDTQYF. CDR3 nucleotide sequence: TGTGCCACCCTAGCGGGGAGGTCCCCAGATACGCAGTATTTT. The chain combines TRBV5-4 with TRBJ2-3; TRBD2 agrees at 9 bases. The germline V gene encodes CDR1 SGHNT and CDR2 YYREEE (reference sequence). V lost 9 bases, J lost 4 bases, and 9 bases stayed unmatched. There are 14 residues in the CDR3.